Listed below are T cell receptor beta chains from one sample, sequenced in a study of cytomegalovirus exposure and HLA in healthy donors. Only in-frame clones appear in the TCRdb table, and some are missing; sequencing was by immunoSEQ multiplex PCR. The repertoire holds 130,000 to 150,000 clones, with 70% to 80% as singletons. Sequencing was carried out using PBMCs. Every receptor here comes from a woman aged 18-29 years in good health and CMV-seropositive. CDR3s include the opening cysteine and the closing phenylalanine or tryptophan. The D gene is left open where the match is weak. Clone size is given for some rows only: seen once, a few or many times, or a class if the clone is expanded.

clone size | CDR3 length | J gene | D gene | V gene | CDR3 DNA | CDR3 protein
NA | 15 | TRBJ1-1 | NA | TRBV29-1 | TGCAGCGTTGAAGACTTACTGAGCATGAACACTGAAGCTTTCTTT | CSVEDLLSMNTEAFF
NA | 14 | TRBJ1-2 | NA | TRBV5-1 | TGCGCCAGCAGCTTGGATCCCCCAAACTATGGCTACACCTTC | CASSLDPPNYGYTF
NA | 13 | TRBJ1-2 | NA | TRBV14 | TGTGCCAGCAGCCCCCAGGATCGGTATGGCTACACCTTC | CASSPQDRYGYTF
once | 16 | TRBJ2-7 | NA | TRBV5-1 | TGCGCCAGCAGCTTGGCCGATGGCCCAGGTTCCTACGAGCAGTACTTC | CASSLADGPGSYEQYF
NA | 14 | TRBJ2-6 | NA | TRBV30 | TGTGCCTGGAGCGGAGGGGATGGGGCCAACGTCCTGACTTTC | CAWSGGDGANVLTF
NA | 15 | TRBJ2-3 | NA | TRBV9 | TGTGCCAGCAGCCCAAAAGGACTACGATCAGATACGCAGTATTTT | CASSPKGLRSDTQYF
NA | 16 | TRBJ2-7 | TRBD1 | TRBV14 | TGTGCCAGCAGTCCATACAGGGGGCTTAGCTCCTACGAGCAGTACTTC | CASSPYRGLSSYEQYF
NA | 13 | TRBJ1-2 | NA | TRBV2 | TGTGCCAGCACCCTGACAGGAACAAGGGGCTACACCTTC | CASTLTGTRGYTF
medium-sized | 17 | TRBJ2-1 | TRBD2 | TRBV5-4 | TGTGCCAGCAGTTATGACAGGCGACTAGCGGGAGCCAATGAGCAGTTCTTC | CASSYDRRLAGANEQFF
few | 15 | TRBJ1-6 | NA | TRBV28 | TGTGCCAGCAGTCCGTCAGGACAGTATAATTCACCCCTCCACTTT | CASSPSGQYNSPLHF
once | 15 | TRBJ2-2 | NA | TRBV11-2 | TGTGCCAGCAGCTTAGTGCTAGGGGGCACCGGGGAGCTGTTTTTT | CASSLVLGGTGELFF
NA | 12 | TRBJ1-5 | NA | TRBV6-5 | TGTGCCAGCAGCCGACAGAATCAGCCCCAGCATTTT | CASSRQNQPQHF
NA | 14 | TRBJ2-7 | TRBD1 | TRBV9 | TGTGCCAGCAGCGCCGGACAGGGGGCGTTCGAGCAGTACTTC | CASSAGQGAFEQYF
NA | 14 | TRBJ1-5 | TRBD1 | TRBV6-5 | TGTGCCAGCAGTTATAGTCAGGGGGGACAGCCCCAGCATTTT | CASSYSQGGQPQHF
NA | 11 | TRBJ1-1 | NA | TRBV5-1 | TGCGCCAGCGCGCAGGACACTGAAGCTTTCTTT | CASAQDTEAFF
NA | 15 | TRBJ2-1 | NA | TRBV6-5 | TGTGCCAGCTGCCAGCATAGGAGCTCCTACAATGAGCAGTTCTTC | CASCQHRSSYNEQFF
NA | 16 | TRBJ2-5 | TRBD2 | TRBV7-2 | TGTGCCAGCAGCTTAGCCATAGCGGGGGCACAAGAGACCCAGTACTTC | CASSLAIAGAQETQYF
once | 13 | TRBJ1-3 | NA | TRBV10-3 | TGTGCCACCTCGCTCAGGCAAGGAAACACCATATATTTT | CATSLRQGNTIYF
NA | 15 | TRBJ1-5 | NA | TRBV6-5 | TGTGCCAGCAGCCAAGGACAGCTTAGCAATCAGCCCCAGCATTTT | CASSQGQLSNQPQHF
few | 13 | TRBJ2-5 | NA | TRBV29-1 | TGCAGCGTTGTTTTCTGGCGGCTAGAGACCCAGTACTTC | CSVVFWRLETQYF
NA | 14 | TRBJ1-1 | NA | TRBV11-2 | TGTGCCAGCCATCAGGGATCCAGCAACACTGAAGCTTTCTTT | CASHQGSSNTEAFF
NA | 15 | TRBJ1-2 | TRBD1 | TRBV10-3 | TGTGCCATCAGTGACAGAGGGACAGTTAACTATGGCTACACCTTC | CAISDRGTVNYGYTF
NA | 15 | TRBJ2-7 | TRBD1 | TRBV5-1 | TGCGCCAGCAGCTTGCTAGGACAGGGTCGTTACGAGCAGTACTTC | CASSLLGQGRYEQYF
NA | 12 | TRBJ2-3 | NA | TRBV11-3 | TGTGCCAGCAGCTTTAACGGGGATACGCAGTATTTT | CASSFNGDTQYF
NA | 14 | TRBJ2-5 | NA | TRBV2 | TGTGCCAGCAGCTCGCAGGCCCTCCAAGAGACCCAGTACTTC | CASSSQALQETQYF
NA | 17 | TRBJ2-7 | TRBD2 | TRBV4-3 | TGCGCCAGCAGCCAAGACCTTCCGGGAGGGGGGGCCATCAAGCAGTACTTC | CASSQDLPGGGAIKQYF
NA | 15 | TRBJ2-3 | NA | TRBV11-2 | TGTGCCAGCAGCTTAGGACCCCGGGGTGCAGATACGCAGTATTTT | CASSLGPRGADTQYF
NA | 17 | TRBJ1-2 | NA | TRBV5-6 | TGTGCCAGCAGCTACGATCCAACGGGCCCCAGGAGGGAGGGCTACACCTTC | CASSYDPTGPRREGYTF